The rows below give T cell receptor beta chains drawn from one sample of a study of blood T cell repertoires in COVID-19. Some clones are missing from TCRdb's copy, which holds only in-frame ones; the method was immunoSEQ multiplex PCR. The sample has hundreds of thousands of clones; about 85% are singletons. Sequencing was carried out using peripheral blood. The receptor set was obtained from a human donor in a cohort sampled during active COVID-19. Both conserved end residues are trimmed from each CDR3.

V gene,CDR3 protein
TRBV5-1,ASSLMTGTGHKQY
TRBV5-1,ASEWGGSKNEQF
TRBV2,ASRDRGQTEAF
TRBV13,ASSLGPNAGGQETQY
TRBV7-9,ASSLTGDTQY
TRBV19,ASSVSGRRTGELF
TRBV7-9,ASSRDSLNSPLH
TRBV9,ASSVGWGDNYGYT
TRBV28,ASLKPRSYNEQF
TRBV5-1,ASSFQQETQY
TRBV11-2,ASSLHTLADEQY
TRBV9,ASSANLNGGITVETQY
TRBV15,ATSRSSTDTQY
TRBV6-6,ASSYSSGREQF
TRBV19,ASSLTGPDQPQH
TRBV19,ASSDSGGGNEKLF
TRBV5-1,ASSLDSPRYEQY
TRBV5-1,ASRETGREKLF
TRBV3-1/TRBV3-2,ASSPGTSGTREQY
TRBV11-2,ASSLGQSYTGELF
TRBV5-1,ASSITGTGGEKLF
TRBV24-1,ATSLSGNYGYT
TRBV18,ASRFGMNTEAF
TRBV19,ASSVGGQRMYGYT
TRBV2,ASKLSNTGELF
TRBV7-9,ASSLASGRWY
TRBV28,ASSLSGITYEQY
TRBV7-9,ASSSEETQY
TRBV9,ASSVTAGDFNEQF
TRBV6-5,ASRTSGINEQF
TRBV19,ASLPRDSFADTQY
TRBV5-1,ASRPGSGGETQY
TRBV6-6,ASSPQTSGSGNTQY